The rows below give T cell receptor beta chains drawn from one sample of a study of cytomegalovirus exposure and HLA in healthy donors. Clones were read by immunoSEQ multiplex PCR, and TCRdb kept only the in-frame ones, dropping some. Among 150,000 to 200,000 clones, around three quarters were seen once, and the ten largest hold 2% to 2.5%. Sequencing was performed on PBMCs. These receptors all stem from a woman in her thirties in good health and CMV-seropositive. Each CDR3 is given with its conserved first and last residue. A D gene is named only where the DNA matches it firmly. Some rows mark clone size as missing; the rest say once, few, many or name a class of expanded clone.

CDR3 DNA,CDR3 protein,J gene,V gene,D gene,clone size
TGTGCCAGCTCACCACCGGCGGGGACTAATGAAAAACTGTTTTTT,CASSPPAGTNEKLFF,TRBJ1-4,TRBV18,-,-
TGCGCCAGCAGCACCGAATTGCCGGTGAATACGCAGTATTTT,CASSTELPVNTQYF,TRBJ2-3,TRBV5-1,-,-
TGCGCCAGCAGCTTATCGGGACAGACGAATCAGCCCCAGCATTTT,CASSLSGQTNQPQHF,TRBJ1-5,TRBV5-1,TRBD1,-
TGTGCCAGCAGCCGGTTGATTGGGTCGAGTAGCGCGCCCGACAATGAGCAGTTCTTC,CASSRLIGSSSAPDNEQFF,TRBJ2-1,TRBV7-9,-,-
TGCGCCAGCAGCCAAGTAAGTAGCGGAGGCTCCTACGAGCAGTACTTC,CASSQVSSGGSYEQYF,TRBJ2-7,TRBV4-1,-,-
TGTGCCAGCAGCGGACAGGGTGTTGGTGGCTATGGCTACACCTTC,CASSGQGVGGYGYTF,TRBJ1-2,TRBV9,TRBD1,-
TGTGCCAGCAGCTTAAAATCAGGGGCCAACGTCCTGACTTTC,CASSLKSGANVLTF,TRBJ2-6,TRBV7-8,-,-
TGCAGTGCCTCGAACGAGGAGCAGTACTTC,CSASNEEQYF,TRBJ2-7,TRBV20-1,-,once
TGCGCCAGCAGCCGCCGGGACAACACCTACGAGCAGTACTTC,CASSRRDNTYEQYF,TRBJ2-7,TRBV4-1,-,once
TGCAGCGTCGGACCAGGGAGCAATCAGCCCCAGCATTTT,CSVGPGSNQPQHF,TRBJ1-5,TRBV29-1,-,-
TGTGCCAGCAGCGTAGTTAGTCGGACGGAGGTCAATGAGCAGTTCTTC,CASSVVSRTEVNEQFF,TRBJ2-1,TRBV9,-,-
TGTGCCAGCAGCTTAGACAGGGGTGACACTGAAGCTTTCTTT,CASSLDRGDTEAFF,TRBJ1-1,TRBV7-8,TRBD1,-
TGTGCCAGCAGCGACAGGGTGGCGGACACTGAAGCTTTCTTT,CASSDRVADTEAFF,TRBJ1-1,TRBV6-6,TRBD1,-
TGCGCCAGCAGCGGCGTACTAGGGATAGGTGAGCAGTTCTTC,CASSGVLGIGEQFF,TRBJ2-1,TRBV4-3,-,few
TGTGCCAGTAGTAACTTCAGGGTAGATACGCAGTATTTT,CASSNFRVDTQYF,TRBJ2-3,TRBV19,-,-
TGCGCCAGCAGCCAAACAACGGGGAGTATCTATGGCTACACCTTC,CASSQTTGSIYGYTF,TRBJ1-2,TRBV4-1,-,-
TGTGCCAGCAGCCAGAAGGGAGCCGGGGAGCTGTTTTTT,CASSQKGAGELFF,TRBJ2-2,TRBV7-2,-,-
TGCGCCAGCAGCTTGCAGGACAATGAGCAGTTCTTC,CASSLQDNEQFF,TRBJ2-1,TRBV5-1,-,few
TGCGCCAGCAGCACTTATAGGGGTTACGAGCAGTACTTC,CASSTYRGYEQYF,TRBJ2-7,TRBV4-3,-,-
TGTGCCAGCAGAAACGGACAGGCATATCAGCCCCAGCATTTT,CASRNGQAYQPQHF,TRBJ1-5,TRBV6-1,TRBD1,-
TGTGCCAGCAGCCGAAGCGGGACACAACAAGAGACCCAGTACTTC,CASSRSGTQQETQYF,TRBJ2-5,TRBV7-6,-,-
TGTGCCTGGACACTAGCGGGAGGGCCAGGCGAGACCCAGTACTTC,CAWTLAGGPGETQYF,TRBJ2-5,TRBV30,TRBD2,-
TGTGCCAGCAGCTCCTCCCCAGGGACAGGGAGATCCTATAATTCACCCCTCCACTTT,CASSSSPGTGRSYNSPLHF,TRBJ1-6,TRBV7-9,TRBD1,-
TGCGCCAGCAGCCGACCAGGGAGGGACCACTCTGGAAACACCATATATTTT,CASSRPGRDHSGNTIYF,TRBJ1-3,TRBV4-1,-,-
TGTGCCAGCATCAAAAGATGGGGGCAGGGAAACATTCAGTACTTC,CASIKRWGQGNIQYF,TRBJ2-4,TRBV28,-,-
TGTGCCAGCAGCTTGGTTAGCGGTGCGAACACCGGGGAGCTGTTTTTT,CASSLVSGANTGELFF,TRBJ2-2,TRBV5-4,-,-
TGCGCCATGTCTCGAGGCGGACTAACCTACGAGCAGTACTTC,CAMSRGGLTYEQYF,TRBJ2-7,TRBV23-1,-,-
TGTGCCAGCAGCACAGCTACAGGGGCAGATACGCAGTATTTT,CASSTATGADTQYF,TRBJ2-3,TRBV6-5,TRBD1,-
TGTGCCAGCAGCCCGCAGTCACAGGTTCAGAACTATGGCTACACCTTC,CASSPQSQVQNYGYTF,TRBJ1-2,TRBV7-2,-,-
TGCGCCAGCAGCCAAGATGTGGACTCACAAGAGACCCAGTACTTC,CASSQDVDSQETQYF,TRBJ2-5,TRBV4-3,-,-
TGCGCCAGCAGCTTGTATACGGCTAGCAGTCTCAATGAGCAGTTCTTC,CASSLYTASSLNEQFF,TRBJ2-1,TRBV5-1,-,-
TGTGCCAGTAGTATGCCTAGCGGGAGGGCCCACAATGAGCAGTTCTTC,CASSMPSGRAHNEQFF,TRBJ2-1,TRBV19,TRBD2,-
TGTGCCAGCAGTGCCGAGCAGGGACAGGGCGCCAATGAGCAGTTCTTC,CASSAEQGQGANEQFF,TRBJ2-1,TRBV28,TRBD1,-
TGTGCCATCAGTGAGGGGACTACCGACTACAATGAGCAGTTCTTC,CAISEGTTDYNEQFF,TRBJ2-1,TRBV10-3,TRBD2,-
TGTGCCAGCAGGGATGACAGGGGGCGGACTGAAGCTTTCTTT,CASRDDRGRTEAFF,TRBJ1-1,TRBV7-2,TRBD1,-
TGTGCCAGCCGACGCGACAGGGATCAGCCCCAGCATTTT,CASRRDRDQPQHF,TRBJ1-5,TRBV6-6,TRBD1,-
TGCGCCAGCAGCCCGGGGAGGACACCCTCGAACACCGGGGAGCTGTTTTTT,CASSPGRTPSNTGELFF,TRBJ2-2,TRBV5-1,-,few
TGTGCCAGCAGTTTACAGCCGGGACAGGGGTTTCACGAGCAGTACTTC,CASSLQPGQGFHEQYF,TRBJ2-7,TRBV27,TRBD1,-
TGTGCCTGGGGACGGGGAAGAAGGTCCGGCTCTGACAATGAGCAGTTCTTC,CAWGRGRRSGSDNEQFF,TRBJ2-1,TRBV30,-,-
TGTGCCAGTTCAGGGGCAGGCGAAAAACTGTTTTTT,CASSGAGEKLFF,TRBJ1-4,TRBV5-4,-,-
TGCGCCAGCACGGACGGTAGCGGGGGCTTCACAGATACGCAGTATTTT,CASTDGSGGFTDTQYF,TRBJ2-3,TRBV10-1,TRBD2,-
TGTGCCAGCAGGGACAGGTCGGTCTGGGGATACACCGGGGAGCTGTTTTTT,CASRDRSVWGYTGELFF,TRBJ2-2,TRBV19,TRBD1,-
TGTGCCTATAAAACCGGGACAGGGATATACGAGCAGTACTTC,CAYKTGTGIYEQYF,TRBJ2-7,TRBV30,TRBD1,-
TGTGCCATCAGGGAACAGGAGATGGGCTATGGCTACACCTTC,CAIREQEMGYGYTF,TRBJ1-2,TRBV10-3,-,-
TGTGCCAGCAGCCTCCTCTTATCTTCACCCCTCCACTTT,CASSLLLSSPLHF,TRBJ1-6,TRBV6-6,-,few
TGTGCCAGTCAGACAGATAACTATGGCTACACCTTC,CASQTDNYGYTF,TRBJ1-2,TRBV28,-,once
TGCAGCGTAGCTGAAGAGGTCTATGGCTACACCTTC,CSVAEEVYGYTF,TRBJ1-2,TRBV29-1,-,-
TGTGCCAGCAGCGAGAACGACGGGCCCCGGGAGGCTTTCTTT,CASSENDGPREAFF,TRBJ1-1,TRBV9,-,once
TGCGCCAGCAGAACCGGGACAGGGACTGAAAAACTGTTTTTT,CASRTGTGTEKLFF,TRBJ1-4,TRBV5-1,TRBD1,-
TGCGCCAGCAGCCAAGTACAGGGAGACTATGGCTACACCTTC,CASSQVQGDYGYTF,TRBJ1-2,TRBV4-3,-,-
TGTGCCAGCAGCTTGGACGGACTAGCGGGGGGGCGTGATGAGCAGTTCTTC,CASSLDGLAGGRDEQFF,TRBJ2-1,TRBV5-4,TRBD2,few
TGTGCCAGCAGCGTACGGAGGGCCAGCTCCTACAATGAGCAGTTCTTC,CASSVRRASSYNEQFF,TRBJ2-1,TRBV7-8,-,once
TGTGCCTGGAGTGTAGAACAGGGTGATGGGGATACGCAGTATTTT,CAWSVEQGDGDTQYF,TRBJ2-3,TRBV30,-,once
TGTGCCAGCAGCGTACAGCCGGGACTCGGAGACAATGAGCAGTTCTTC,CASSVQPGLGDNEQFF,TRBJ2-1,TRBV9,-,-